What follows is one T cell receptor beta chain and its context. The record originates from a study of control samples from healthy donors and cancer patients. Only in-frame clones appear in the TCRdb table, and some are missing; sequencing was by immunoSEQ multiplex PCR. The data show around 140,000 clones, roughly nine tenths seen once. CDR1 is SGHVS and CDR2 is FNYEAQ in the germline V gene. The CDR3 has 16 amino acids. The V and J ends lost 4 bases and 4 bases, in that order; junction bases with no gene match: 11. The sample comprised PBMCs. The chain combines TRBV7-6 with TRBJ2-3, with 7 nucleotides matching TRBD1. The clonotype was recovered from a middle-aged man with head and neck cancer. This chain's CDR3 is CASSSIADRAPDTQYF. CDR3 DNA sequence: TGTGCCAGCAGCTCAATAGCTGACAGGGCCCCAGATACGCAGTATTTT.